This T cell receptor beta chain was recovered during a study of blood T cell repertoires in COVID-19. The overall study: Donors in the United States, Italy and Spain gave samples during acute or convalescent COVID-19. Sources were T cells, B-cell-depleted T cells, or PBMCs; the material itself was cDNA or gDNA.

This CDR3 region has 19 residues. J lost 3 bases, V lost 6 bases, and 13 bases had no gene match. Germline V CDR1 and CDR2: MDHEN, SYDVKM. Study processing details: Cell counts per sample came from amplifying reference gene primers. Method: immunoSEQ multiplex PCR; TCRdb's copy keeps in-frame clones and lacks some. V and J calls and clone size follow that table, whereas D and trimming were derived from the DNA. This table has 110,000 or so clones, roughly 87% appearing once. The receptor was derived from a human donor in a cohort sampled during active COVID-19. Input material: peripheral blood. This chain connects TRBV28 to TRBJ2-1; TRBD2 agrees at 14 bases. CDR3 bases: TGTGCCAGCAGGGCGACGGGACTAGCGGGAGCCCAGGGCTACAATGAGCAGTTCTTC. As protein: CASRATGLAGAQGYNEQFF.